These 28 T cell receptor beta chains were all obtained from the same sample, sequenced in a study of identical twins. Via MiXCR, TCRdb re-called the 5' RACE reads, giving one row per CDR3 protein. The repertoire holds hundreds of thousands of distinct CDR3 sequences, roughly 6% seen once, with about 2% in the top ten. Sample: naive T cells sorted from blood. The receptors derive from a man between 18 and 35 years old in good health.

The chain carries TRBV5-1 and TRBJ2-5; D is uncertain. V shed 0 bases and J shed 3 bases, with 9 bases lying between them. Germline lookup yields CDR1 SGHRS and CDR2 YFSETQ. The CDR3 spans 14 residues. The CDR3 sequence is CASSLVHIEETQYF. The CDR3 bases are TGCGCCAGCAGCTTGGTTCATATCGAAGAGACCCAGTACTTC.

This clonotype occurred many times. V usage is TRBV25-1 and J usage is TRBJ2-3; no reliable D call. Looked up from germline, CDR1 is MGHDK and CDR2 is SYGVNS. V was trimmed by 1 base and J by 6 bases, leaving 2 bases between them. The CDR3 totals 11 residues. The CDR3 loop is CASSELDTQYF. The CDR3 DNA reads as TGTGCCAGCAGTGAATTGGATACGCAGTATTTT.

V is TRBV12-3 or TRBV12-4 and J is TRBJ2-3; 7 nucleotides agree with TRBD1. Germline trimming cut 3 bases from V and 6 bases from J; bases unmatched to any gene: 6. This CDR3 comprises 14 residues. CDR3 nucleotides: TGTGCCAGCAGTTTTACAGGGGTGGACGATACGCAGTATTTT. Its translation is CASSFTGVDDTQYF.

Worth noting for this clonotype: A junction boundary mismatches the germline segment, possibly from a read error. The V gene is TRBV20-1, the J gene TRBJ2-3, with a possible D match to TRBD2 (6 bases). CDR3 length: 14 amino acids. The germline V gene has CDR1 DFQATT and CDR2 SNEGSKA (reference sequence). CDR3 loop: CSARRAGSTDTQFF. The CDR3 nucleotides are TGCAGTGCTAGAAGGGCGGGAAGCACAGATACGCAGTTTTTT.

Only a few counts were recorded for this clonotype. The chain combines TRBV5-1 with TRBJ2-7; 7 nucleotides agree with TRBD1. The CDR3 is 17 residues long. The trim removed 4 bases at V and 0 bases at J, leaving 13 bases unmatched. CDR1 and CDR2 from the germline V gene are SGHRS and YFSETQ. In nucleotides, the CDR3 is TGCGCCAGCAGCCCTAAACCCGGGACAGATGTCTCCTACGAGCAGTACGTC. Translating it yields CASSPKPGTDVSYEQYV.

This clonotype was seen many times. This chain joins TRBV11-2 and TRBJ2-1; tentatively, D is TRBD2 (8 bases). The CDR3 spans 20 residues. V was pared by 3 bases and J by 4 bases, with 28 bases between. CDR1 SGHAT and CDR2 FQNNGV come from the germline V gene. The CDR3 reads CASSFPGQASVREAYNEQFF. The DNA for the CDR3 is TGTGCCAGCAGCTTCCCCGGACAGGCTTCGGTGCGGGAGGCTTACAATGAGCAGTTCTTC.

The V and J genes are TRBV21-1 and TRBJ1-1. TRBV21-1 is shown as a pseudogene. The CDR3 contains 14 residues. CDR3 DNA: TGTGCCAGCAGCCCAGTTTCGGGGAACACTGAAGCTTTCTTT. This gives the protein CASSPVSGNTEAFF.

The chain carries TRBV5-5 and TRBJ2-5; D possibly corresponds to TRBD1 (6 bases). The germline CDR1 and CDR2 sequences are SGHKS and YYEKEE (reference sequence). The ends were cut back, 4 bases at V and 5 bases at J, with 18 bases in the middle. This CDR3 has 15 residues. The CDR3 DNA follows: TGTGCCAGCAGCCCCAGTCATGGACAGAGCGAGACCCAGTACTTC. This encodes CASSPSHGQSETQYF. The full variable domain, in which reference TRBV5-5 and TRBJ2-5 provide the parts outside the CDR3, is DAGVTQSPTHLIKTRGQQVTLRCSPISGHKSVSWYQQVLGQGPQFIFQYYEKEERGRGNFPDRFSARQFPNYSSELNVNALLLGDSALYLCASSPSHGQSETQYFGPGTRLLVL.

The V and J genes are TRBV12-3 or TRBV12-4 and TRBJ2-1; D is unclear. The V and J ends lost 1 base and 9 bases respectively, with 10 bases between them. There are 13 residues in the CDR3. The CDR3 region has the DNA TGTGCCAGCAGTTTAGTAACACTACCTGAGCAGTTCTTC. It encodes CASSLVTLPEQFF.

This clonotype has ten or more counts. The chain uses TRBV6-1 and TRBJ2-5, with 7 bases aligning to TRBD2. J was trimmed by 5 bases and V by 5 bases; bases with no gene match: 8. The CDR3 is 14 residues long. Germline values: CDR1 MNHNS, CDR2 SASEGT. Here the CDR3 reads CASSQGLVQETQYF. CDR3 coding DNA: TGTGCCAGCAGTCAAGGACTAGTCCAGGAGACCCAGTACTTC.

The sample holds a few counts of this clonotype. The CDR3 DNA reads TGTGCCAGCTCACCACAACGTAGGACAAACACCATATATTTT. It codes for CASSPQRRTNTIYF. The genes are TRBV18 and TRBJ1-3; D remains unclear. V lost 1 base and J lost 6, with 10 bases in between. The length of the CDR3 is 14 residues. Germline CDR1 is KGHSH and CDR2 is LQKENI.

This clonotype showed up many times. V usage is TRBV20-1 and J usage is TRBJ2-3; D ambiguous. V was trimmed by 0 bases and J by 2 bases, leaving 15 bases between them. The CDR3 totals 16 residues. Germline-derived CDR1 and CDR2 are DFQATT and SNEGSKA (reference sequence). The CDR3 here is CSARDETVFPTDTQYF. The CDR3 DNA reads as TGCAGTGCTAGAGACGAAACAGTTTTTCCCACAGATACGCAGTATTTT.

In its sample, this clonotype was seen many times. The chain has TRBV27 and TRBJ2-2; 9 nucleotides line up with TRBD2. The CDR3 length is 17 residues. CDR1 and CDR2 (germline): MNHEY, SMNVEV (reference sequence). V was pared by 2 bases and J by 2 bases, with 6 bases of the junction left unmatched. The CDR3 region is CASSLSSSGVNTGELFF. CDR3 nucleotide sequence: TGTGCCAGCAGTTTAAGCTCTAGCGGGGTTAACACCGGGGAGCTGTTTTTT.

The CDR3 DNA reads as TGTGCCAGCAGGGGACAGGGATGGGATGGCTACACCTTC. This gives the protein CASRGQGWDGYTF. The rearrangement uses TRBV6-1 and TRBJ1-2; TRBD1 aligns across 9 bases. Germline trimming cut 6 bases from V and 6 bases from J; bases unmatched to any gene: 5. Germline-derived CDR1 and CDR2 are MNHNS and SASEGT. This CDR3 has 13 residues.

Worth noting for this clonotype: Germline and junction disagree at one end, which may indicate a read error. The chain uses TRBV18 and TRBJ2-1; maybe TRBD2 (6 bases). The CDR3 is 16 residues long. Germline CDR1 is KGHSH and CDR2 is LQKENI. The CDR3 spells CASSPLAMRSYNEQFF. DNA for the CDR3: TGTGCCAGCTCCCCACTAGCAATGAGGTCCTACAATGAGCAGTTCTTC.

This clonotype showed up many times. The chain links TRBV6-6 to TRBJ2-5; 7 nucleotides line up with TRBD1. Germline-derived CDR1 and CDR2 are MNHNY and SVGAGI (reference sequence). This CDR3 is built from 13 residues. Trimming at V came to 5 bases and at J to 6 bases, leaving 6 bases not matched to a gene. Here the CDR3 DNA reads TGTGCCAGCAGTGACAGGGTCGGGCAGACCCAGTACTTC. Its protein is CASSDRVGQTQYF.

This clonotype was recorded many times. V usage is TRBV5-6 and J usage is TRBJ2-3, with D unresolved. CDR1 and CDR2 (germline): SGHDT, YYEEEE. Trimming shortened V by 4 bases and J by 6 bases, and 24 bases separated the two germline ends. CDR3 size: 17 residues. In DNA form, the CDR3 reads TGTGCCAGCAGCCGTTCGGGTAGTTCCTTGGTTGTTGATACGCAGTATTTT. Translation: CASSRSGSSLVVDTQYF.

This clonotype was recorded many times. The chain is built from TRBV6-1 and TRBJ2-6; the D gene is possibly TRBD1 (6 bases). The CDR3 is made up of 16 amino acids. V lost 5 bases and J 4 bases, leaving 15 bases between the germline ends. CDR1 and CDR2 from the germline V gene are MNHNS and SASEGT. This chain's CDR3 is CASSQNRVAGANVLTF. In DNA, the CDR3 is TGTGCCAGCAGTCAAAACAGGGTCGCAGGGGCCAACGTCCTGACTTTC.

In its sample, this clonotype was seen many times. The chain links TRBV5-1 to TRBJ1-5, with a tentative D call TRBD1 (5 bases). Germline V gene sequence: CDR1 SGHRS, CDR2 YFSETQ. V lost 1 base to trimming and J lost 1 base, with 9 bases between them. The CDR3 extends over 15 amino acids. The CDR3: CASSLFSGSNQPQHF. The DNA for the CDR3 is TGCGCCAGCAGCTTGTTTTCAGGGAGCAATCAGCCCCAGCATTTT.

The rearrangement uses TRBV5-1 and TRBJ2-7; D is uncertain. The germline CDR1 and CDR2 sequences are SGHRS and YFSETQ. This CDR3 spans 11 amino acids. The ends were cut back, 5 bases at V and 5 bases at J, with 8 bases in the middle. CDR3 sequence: CASRLRDEQYF. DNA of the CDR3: TGCGCCAGCAGGCTAAGGGACGAGCAGTACTTC.

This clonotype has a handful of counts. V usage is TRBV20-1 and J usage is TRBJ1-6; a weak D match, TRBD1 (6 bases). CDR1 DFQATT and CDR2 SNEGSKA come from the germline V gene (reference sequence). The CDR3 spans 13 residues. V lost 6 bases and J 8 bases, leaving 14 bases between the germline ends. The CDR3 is CSASQGLDSPLHF. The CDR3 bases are TGCAGTGCCAGCCAGGGGCTGGATTCACCCCTCCACTTT.

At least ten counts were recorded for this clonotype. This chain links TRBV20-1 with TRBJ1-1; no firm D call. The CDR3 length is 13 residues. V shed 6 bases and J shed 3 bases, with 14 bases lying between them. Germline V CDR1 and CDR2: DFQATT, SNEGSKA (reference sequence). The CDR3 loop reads CSALGRLDTEAFF. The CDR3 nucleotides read TGCAGTGCCCTGGGCAGGTTGGACACTGAAGCTTTCTTT.

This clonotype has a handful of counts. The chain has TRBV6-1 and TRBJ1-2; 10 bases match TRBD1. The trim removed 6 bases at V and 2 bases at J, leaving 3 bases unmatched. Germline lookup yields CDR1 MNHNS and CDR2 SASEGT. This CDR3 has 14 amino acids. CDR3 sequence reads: CASRTGGSNYGYTF. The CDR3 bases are TGTGCCAGCAGGACAGGGGGCTCCAACTATGGCTACACCTTC.

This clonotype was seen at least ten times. CDR3 bases: TGTGCCAGCAGCGTAGTAGAGGGTGGCGGATTCTACAATGAGCAGTTCTTC. It specifies CASSVVEGGGFYNEQFF. The V gene is TRBV9, the J gene TRBJ2-1; weak D call: TRBD2 (5 bases). The length of the CDR3 is 17 residues. Looked up from germline, CDR1 is SGDLS and CDR2 is YYNGEE. V was clipped by 0 bases and J by 3 bases, with 16 bases between them.

The CDR3 reads CASSPYYYEGNEQFF. CDR3 nucleotides: TGTGCCAGCAGCCCTTACTACTATGAGGGAAATGAGCAGTTCTTC. This chain uses TRBV11-2 with TRBJ2-1; possible D gene TRBD2, 5 bases. From germline, CDR1 is SGHAT and CDR2 FQNNGV. V was shortened by 5 bases and J by 7 bases, with 18 bases between the two germline ends. The CDR3 covers 15 residues.

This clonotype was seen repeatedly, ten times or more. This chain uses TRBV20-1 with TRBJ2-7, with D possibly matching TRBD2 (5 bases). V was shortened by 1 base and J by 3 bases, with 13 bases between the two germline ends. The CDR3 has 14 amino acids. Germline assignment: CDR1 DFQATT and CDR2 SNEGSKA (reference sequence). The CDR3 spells CSARAADSNYEQYF. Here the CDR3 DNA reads TGCAGTGCTAGAGCGGCGGACTCTAACTACGAGCAGTACTTC.

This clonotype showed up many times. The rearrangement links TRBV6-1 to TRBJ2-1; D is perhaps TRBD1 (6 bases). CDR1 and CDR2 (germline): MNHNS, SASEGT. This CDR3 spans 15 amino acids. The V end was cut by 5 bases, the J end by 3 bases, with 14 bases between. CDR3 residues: CASSREGEVYNEQFF. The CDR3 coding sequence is TGTGCCAGCAGTAGAGAGGGGGAAGTCTACAATGAGCAGTTCTTC.

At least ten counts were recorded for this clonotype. CDR3 nucleotides: TGCAGTGTTCTTCCGGGTGAAAAACTGTTTTTT. It codes for CSVLPGEKLFF. The rearrangement joins TRBV20-1 to TRBJ1-4; D is undetermined. CDR1 and CDR2 (germline): DFQATT, SNEGSKA (reference sequence). The germline V and J ends were trimmed by 7 bases and 7 bases, with 10 bases remaining between them. The CDR3 sequence is 11 residues long.